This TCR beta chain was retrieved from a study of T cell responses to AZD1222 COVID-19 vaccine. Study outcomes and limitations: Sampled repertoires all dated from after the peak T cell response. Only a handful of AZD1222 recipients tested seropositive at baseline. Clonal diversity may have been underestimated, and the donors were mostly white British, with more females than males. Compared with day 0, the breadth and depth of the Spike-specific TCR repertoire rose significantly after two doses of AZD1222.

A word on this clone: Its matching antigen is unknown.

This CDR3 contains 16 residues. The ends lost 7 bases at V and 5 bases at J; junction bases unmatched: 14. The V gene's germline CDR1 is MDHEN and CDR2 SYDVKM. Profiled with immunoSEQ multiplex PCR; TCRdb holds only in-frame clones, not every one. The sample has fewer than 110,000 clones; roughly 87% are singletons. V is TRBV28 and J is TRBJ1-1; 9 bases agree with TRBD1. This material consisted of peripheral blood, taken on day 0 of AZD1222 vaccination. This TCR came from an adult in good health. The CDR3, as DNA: TGTGCCAGCAATACTGAGGGACAGGGAAGAGGGACTGAAGCTTTCTTT. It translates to CASNTEGQGRGTEAFF.